This T cell receptor beta chain appears in the sequencing data of a study of blood T cell repertoires in COVID-19. Per germline, CDR1 MNHEY and CDR2 SVGAGI. CDR3 length: 15 residues. Trimming took off 6 bases at V and 2 bases at J, with 15 bases between the two ends. Assay: immunoSEQ multiplex PCR; the TCRdb copy retains only in-frame clones and omits some. The data hold some 300,000 clones, with around 92% observed a single time. This chain links TRBV6-5 with TRBJ2-3, with TRBD1 as a possible D gene (5 bases). Source material: PBMCs or T cells enriched from blood (not recorded which). This TCR derives from a woman younger than 45 who had recovered from COVID-19. Here the CDR3 DNA reads TGTGCCAGCAGACGCGCAGGGTACAACACAGATACGCAGTATTTT. Translation gives CASRRAGYNTDTQYF.